This T cell receptor (beta chain) was recovered during a study of T cell repertoires in cytomegalovirus infection. The wider study: A matching HLA type, together with CMV infection, was signaled by public TCR beta signatures.

This clonotype was recorded at least ten times. Its antigen is still unknown. Study findings and constraints: Ex vivo, HLA-C-restricted CMV-specific TCR beta clonotypes prevailed over the rest of the response. Summed public TCR beta family frequency identified CMV carriers bearing the relevant HLA.

The trim removed 1 base at V and 3 bases at J, leaving 6 bases unmatched. Germline V CDR1 and CDR2: SGHTA, FQGNSA. This CDR3 has 17 amino acids. TCRdb re-analysed the reads in MiXCR, keeping a single row per CDR3 protein. The profile shows approximately 150,000 distinct CDR3 sequences, 17% of them singletons. The V call is TRBV7-2, the J call TRBJ2-1, with TRBD2 matching 10 bases. The sequence derives from a human donor in good health (CMV status not recorded). Some clones in this sample may be carry-over from other donors' samples. Sequenced sample: CD8+ T cells from PBMCs. The CDR3 reads CASSLGLAGGIYNEQFF. CDR3 DNA: TGTGCCAGCAGCTTAGGACTAGCGGGCGGTATCTACAATGAGCAGTTCTTC.